The following is a TCR beta chain sequence with its context. Its antigen is as yet unknown. The junction and the germline gene differ at one end; a read error may be behind it. A second 7 to 11 cycle PCR used barcoded and J-beta primers. Each cDNA was tagged by a template-switch adaptor containing 12 random nucleotides. TCRdb itself ran the 5' RACE reads through MiXCR, one entry per CDR3 protein. The table has about 680,000 distinct CDR3 sequences, more than 40% seen once; the top ten hold approximately 32%. Donors each provided about 10 milliliters of peripheral blood. No fewer than 6 micrograms of total RNA were isolated from every sample. This sample was included in a study of blood T cells in healthy people across ages. Study-wide findings and caveats: Naive T cell percentage showed a strong correlation with the diversity of TCR beta.

The source material was blood. This receptor was taken from a woman aged 55-69 years in good health.

DNA of the CDR3: TGCGCCAGCAGCCAGACCCTCGACAGGGGGACCTACAATGAGCGGTTCTTC. It codes for CASSQTLDRGTYNERFF. V is TRBV4-1 and J is TRBJ2-1; 9 bases are a match to TRBD1. The CDR3 spans 17 residues. The germline CDR1 and CDR2 sequences are MGHRA and YSYEKL.